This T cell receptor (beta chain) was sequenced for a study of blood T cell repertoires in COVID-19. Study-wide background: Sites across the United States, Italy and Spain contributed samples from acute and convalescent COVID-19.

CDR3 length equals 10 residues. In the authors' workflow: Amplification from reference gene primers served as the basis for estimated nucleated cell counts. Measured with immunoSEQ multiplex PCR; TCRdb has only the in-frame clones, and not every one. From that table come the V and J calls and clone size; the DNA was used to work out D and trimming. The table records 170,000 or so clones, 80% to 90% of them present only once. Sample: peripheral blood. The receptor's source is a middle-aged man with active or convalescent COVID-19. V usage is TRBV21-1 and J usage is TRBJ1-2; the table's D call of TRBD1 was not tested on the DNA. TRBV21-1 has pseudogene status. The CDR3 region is CASSHDGYTF. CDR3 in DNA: TGTGCCAGCAGTCATGATGGCTACACCTTC.